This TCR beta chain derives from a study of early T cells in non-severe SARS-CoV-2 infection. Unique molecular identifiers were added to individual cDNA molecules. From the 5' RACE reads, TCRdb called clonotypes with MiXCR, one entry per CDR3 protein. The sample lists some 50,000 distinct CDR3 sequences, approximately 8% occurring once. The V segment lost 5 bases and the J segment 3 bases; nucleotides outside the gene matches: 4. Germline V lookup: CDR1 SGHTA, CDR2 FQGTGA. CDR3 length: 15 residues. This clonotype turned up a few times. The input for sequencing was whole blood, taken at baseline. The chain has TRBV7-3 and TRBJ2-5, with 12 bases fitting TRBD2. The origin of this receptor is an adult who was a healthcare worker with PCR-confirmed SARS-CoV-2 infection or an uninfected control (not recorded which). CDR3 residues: CASSLLAGGEETQYF. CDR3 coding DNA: TGTGCCAGCAGCCTCCTAGCGGGAGGGGAAGAGACCCAGTACTTC. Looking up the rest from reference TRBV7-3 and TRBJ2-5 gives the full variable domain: GAGVSQTPSNKVTEKGKYVELRCDPISGHTALYWYRQSLGQGPEFLIYFQGTGAADDSGLPNDRFFAVRPEGSVSTLKIQRTERGDSAVYLCASSLLAGGEETQYFGPGTRLLVL.